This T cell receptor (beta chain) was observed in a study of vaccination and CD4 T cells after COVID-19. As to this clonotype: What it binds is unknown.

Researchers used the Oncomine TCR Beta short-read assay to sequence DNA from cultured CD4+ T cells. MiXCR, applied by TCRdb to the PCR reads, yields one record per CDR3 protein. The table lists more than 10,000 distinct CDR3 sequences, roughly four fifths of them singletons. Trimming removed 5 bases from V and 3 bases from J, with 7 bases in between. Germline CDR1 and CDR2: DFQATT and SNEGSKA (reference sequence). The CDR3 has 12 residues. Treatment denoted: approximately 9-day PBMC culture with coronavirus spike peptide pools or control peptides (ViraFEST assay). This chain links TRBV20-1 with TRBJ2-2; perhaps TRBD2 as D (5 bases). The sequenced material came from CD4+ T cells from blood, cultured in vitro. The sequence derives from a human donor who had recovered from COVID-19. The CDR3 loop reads CSALGDTGELFF. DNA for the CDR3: TGCAGTGCTCTCGGGGACACCGGGGAGCTGTTTTTT.